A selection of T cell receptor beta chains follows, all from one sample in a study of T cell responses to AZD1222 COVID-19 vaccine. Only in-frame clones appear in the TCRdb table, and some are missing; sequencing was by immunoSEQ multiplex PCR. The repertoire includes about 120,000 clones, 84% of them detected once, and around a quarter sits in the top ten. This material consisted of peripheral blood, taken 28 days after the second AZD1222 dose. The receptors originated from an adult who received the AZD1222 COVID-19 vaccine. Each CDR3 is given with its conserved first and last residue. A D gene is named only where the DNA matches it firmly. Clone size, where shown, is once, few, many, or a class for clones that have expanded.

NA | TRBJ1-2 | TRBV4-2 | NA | TGTGCCAGCAGCCTGGGATACGACTATGGCTACACCTTC | CASSLGYDYGYTF
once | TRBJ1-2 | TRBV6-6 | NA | TGTGCCAGCAGTCCGACACTAAGTAACTATGGCTACACCTTC | CASSPTLSNYGYTF
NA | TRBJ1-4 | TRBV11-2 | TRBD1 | TGTGCCAGCAGCTTGACAGGGGCTAATGAAAAACTGTTTTTT | CASSLTGANEKLFF
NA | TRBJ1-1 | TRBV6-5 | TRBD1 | TGTGCCAGCAGATCCGGGACAGGGGGCACTGAAGCTTTCTTT | CASRSGTGGTEAFF
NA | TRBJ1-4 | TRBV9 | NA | TGTGCCAGCAGCGTGGGCGGGCAAAAACTGTTTTTT | CASSVGGQKLFF
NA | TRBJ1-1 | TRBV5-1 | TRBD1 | TGCGCCAGCAGCTGGACAGGGAAGGATACTGAAGCTTTCTTT | CASSWTGKDTEAFF
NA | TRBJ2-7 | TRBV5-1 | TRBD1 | TGCGCCAGCACCACCGGGACAGGGTCCTACGAGCAGTACTTC | CASTTGTGSYEQYF
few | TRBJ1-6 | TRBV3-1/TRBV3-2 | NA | TGTGCCAGCAGCCCCCGGGGGAGTCGGGGGGATTCACCCCTCCACTTT | CASSPRGSRGDSPLHF
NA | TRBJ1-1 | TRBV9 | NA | TGTGCCAGCAGCGTAGCTACGAACACTGAAGCTTTCTTT | CASSVATNTEAFF
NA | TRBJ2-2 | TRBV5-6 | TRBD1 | TGTGCCAGCAGCTTGGAGGGGGCGTGGAACACCGGGGAGCTGTTTTTT | CASSLEGAWNTGELFF
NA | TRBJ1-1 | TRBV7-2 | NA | TGTGCCATCGGCCGGGGAGTCACGAACACTGAAGCTTTCTTT | CAIGRGVTNTEAFF
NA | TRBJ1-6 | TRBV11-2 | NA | TGTGCCAGCAGCTTCCCAAGACAGAGCTCCTATAATTCACCCCTCCACTTT | CASSFPRQSSYNSPLHF
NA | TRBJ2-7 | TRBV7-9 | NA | TGTGCCAGCAGCCTGGGGACAACCCGGGGGACCTACGAGCAGTACTTC | CASSLGTTRGTYEQYF
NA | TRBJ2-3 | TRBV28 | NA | TGTGCCAGCACCACCCGTAGGGCTTCAATTGGGGATACGCAGTATTTT | CASTTRRASIGDTQYF
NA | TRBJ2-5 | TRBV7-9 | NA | TGTGCCAGCAGCTTAGGATCCCTTCAAGAGACCCAGTACTTC | CASSLGSLQETQYF
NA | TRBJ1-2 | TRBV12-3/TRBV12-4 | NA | TGTGCCAGCAGTTCCCCCTATGGCTACACCTTC | CASSSPYGYTF
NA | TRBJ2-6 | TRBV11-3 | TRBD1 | TGTGCCAGCAGCTTGACAGGGGACTCTGGGGCCAACGTCCTGACTTTC | CASSLTGDSGANVLTF
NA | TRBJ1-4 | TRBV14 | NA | TGTGCCAGCAGCCCCAATGCCAGGGGTCCTAATGAAAAACTGTTTTTT | CASSPNARGPNEKLFF
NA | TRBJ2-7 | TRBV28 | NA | TGTGCCAGCAGTTTACAGGGACTCTCCTACGAGCAGTACTTC | CASSLQGLSYEQYF
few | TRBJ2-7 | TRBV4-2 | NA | TGTGCCAGCAGCCAATCAGGGAAGAATTACGAGCAGTACTTC | CASSQSGKNYEQYF
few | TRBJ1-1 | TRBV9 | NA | TGTGCCAGCAGCGTAGGCCAGGGTGGGAGCACTGAAGCTTTCTTT | CASSVGQGGSTEAFF
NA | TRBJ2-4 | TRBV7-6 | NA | TGTGCCAGCAGCGAAACACCACCGGGGTTTGCGGCCAAAAACATTCAGTACTTC | CASSETPPGFAAKNIQYF
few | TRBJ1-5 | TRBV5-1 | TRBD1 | TGCGCCAGCAGCCCAGGGGACAGGGAGGTTCAGCCCCAGCATTTT | CASSPGDREVQPQHF
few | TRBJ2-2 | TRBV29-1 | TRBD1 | TGCAGCATAGGACAGGGGGCGGGCACCGGGGAGCTGTTTTTT | CSIGQGAGTGELFF
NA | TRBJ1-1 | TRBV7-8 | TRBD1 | TGTGCCAGCAGCCGGACGGGGACAGGGTCGGCCACTGAAGCTTTCTTT | CASSRTGTGSATEAFF
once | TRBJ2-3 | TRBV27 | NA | TGTGCCAGCAGTTCCCCGCTCCGGGCGGGGTCCACAGATACGCAGTATTTT | CASSSPLRAGSTDTQYF
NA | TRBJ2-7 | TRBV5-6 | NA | TGTGCCAGCAGCTTTCCGGGTTCCACCTACGAGCAGTACTTC | CASSFPGSTYEQYF
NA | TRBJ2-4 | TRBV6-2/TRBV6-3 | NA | TGTGCCAGCAGTCGGACCGACAGCCTCTTAGCCAAAAACATTCAGTACTTC | CASSRTDSLLAKNIQYF
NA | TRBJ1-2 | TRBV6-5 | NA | TGTGCCAGCAGTTACTTTGGGGCTGGCTACACCTTC | CASSYFGAGYTF
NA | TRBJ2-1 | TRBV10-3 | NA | TGTGCCAGCGAGCCGGACAGCCATGAGCAGTTCTTC | CASEPDSHEQFF
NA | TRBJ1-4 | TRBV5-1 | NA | TGCGCCAGCAGCTGGGGGAATAATGAAAAACTGTTTTTT | CASSWGNNEKLFF
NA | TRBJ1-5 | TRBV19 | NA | TGTGCCAGTAGTATAGTAGGGTCCAGCAATCAGCCCCAGCATTTT | CASSIVGSSNQPQHF
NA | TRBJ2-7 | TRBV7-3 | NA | TGTGCCAGCAGCTTCAGGCCAAGCTCCTACGAGCAGTACTTC | CASSFRPSSYEQYF
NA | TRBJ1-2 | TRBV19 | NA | TGTGCCAGTAGTAAAGGGGACCTCGTCTATGGCTACACCTTC | CASSKGDLVYGYTF
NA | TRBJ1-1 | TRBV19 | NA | TGTGCCAGTAGTATAGTTTTGACAGGCGACCTGAACACTGAAGCTTTCTTT | CASSIVLTGDLNTEAFF
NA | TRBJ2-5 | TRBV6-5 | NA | TGTGCCAGCAGTTACTTCGGAACAAGCAGAGAGACCCAGTACTTC | CASSYFGTSRETQYF
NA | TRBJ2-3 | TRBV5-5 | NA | TGTGCCAGCAGCTTTCGGCAGAGCACAGATACGCAGTATTTT | CASSFRQSTDTQYF
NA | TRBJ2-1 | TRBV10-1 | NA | TGCGCCAGCAGTGAGTCTCAAGGGGGAGGCGATGAGCAGTTCTTC | CASSESQGGGDEQFF
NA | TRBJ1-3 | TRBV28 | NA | TGTGCCAGCAGTCCCCCGTTTGGGCTACCGAGCTCTGGAAACACCATATATTTT | CASSPPFGLPSSGNTIYF
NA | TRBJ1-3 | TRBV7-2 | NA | TGTGCCAGCAGCTCTGACAGCCACTCTGGAAACACCATATATTTT | CASSSDSHSGNTIYF
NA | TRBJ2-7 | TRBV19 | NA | TGTGCCAGTAGTACCCAGACCTACGAGCAGTACTTC | CASSTQTYEQYF
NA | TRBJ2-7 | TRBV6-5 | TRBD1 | TGTGCCAGCAGTTACAGGACAGGGGGCGATACCTACGAGCAGTACTTC | CASSYRTGGDTYEQYF